Presented here are 30 T cell receptor beta chains from one specimen sequenced in a study of cytomegalovirus exposure and HLA in healthy donors. The PCR used 60 Vbeta and 13 Jbeta primers. Assay used: immunoSEQ multiplex PCR; TCRdb lists only in-frame clones, some missing. Among around 130,000 clones listed, around 72% were seen once. Specimen: PBMCs. These receptors all stem from a woman in her thirties or forties in good health and CMV-seronegative.

This chain uses TRBV5-1 with TRBJ1-1, with 7 bases identical to TRBD1. The V gene end was trimmed by 2 bases and the J gene end by 5 bases; junction bases not matched to a gene: 9. The CDR3 contains 15 residues. Germline values: CDR1 SGHRS, CDR2 YFSETQ. The CDR3 DNA reads TGCGCCAGCAGCTTTGACAGGGCCCGGGGGACTGAAGCTTTCTTT. Protein sequence: CASSFDRARGTEAFF.

V usage is TRBV29-1 and J usage is TRBJ2-7, with a tentative D call TRBD1 (6 bases). Germline CDR1 SQVTM, CDR2 ANQGSEA. The CDR3 has 12 amino acids. Trimming stripped 4 bases from V and 6 bases from J, with 13 bases between. CDR3 coding DNA: TGCAGCGTTGGGACCAGGGGAAGCGAGCAGTACTTC. Encoded protein: CSVGTRGSEQYF.

The CDR3 DNA sequence: TGTGCCAGCAGTCCCCCCGCAGGGGGGAAAGATACGCAGTATTTT. Protein: CASSPPAGGKDTQYF. The chain couples TRBV6-5 to TRBJ2-3; tentatively, D is TRBD1 (7 bases). The CDR3 runs 15 residues. V lost 5 bases and J 5 bases, leaving 17 bases between the germline ends. Looked up from germline, CDR1 is MNHEY and CDR2 is SVGAGI.

The rearrangement links TRBV14 to TRBJ2-2; 7 bases are a match to TRBD1. The junction had 8 bases not matched to a gene; V was cut back by 4 bases and J by 3 bases. Germline V lookup: CDR1 SGHDN, CDR2 FVKESK. This CDR3 comprises 16 residues. CDR3 amino acids: CASSPKTGEDTGELFF. The CDR3 nucleotides read TGTGCCAGCAGCCCCAAAACAGGGGAAGACACCGGGGAGCTGTTTTTT.

This chain joins TRBV27 and TRBJ1-1; D perhaps matches TRBD1 (5 bases). The germline V gene has CDR1 MNHEY and CDR2 SMNVEV (reference sequence). CDR3 size: 14 residues. V was clipped by 2 bases and J by 4 bases, with 11 bases between them. In DNA, the CDR3 is TGTGCCAGCAGTTTACGCGCCAGGGCCACTGAAGCTTTCTTT. Amino acid sequence: CASSLRARATEAFF.

This chain uses TRBV29-1 with TRBJ1-5, with 7 bases fitting TRBD1. Germline values: CDR1 SQVTM, CDR2 ANQGSEA. There are 13 residues in the CDR3. Trimming at V came to 6 bases and at J to 3 bases, leaving 5 bases not matched to a gene. CDR3: CSVVGQANQPQHF. For the CDR3, the DNA is TGCAGCGTAGTCGGACAGGCCAATCAGCCCCAGCATTTT.

The chain employs TRBV18 and TRBJ2-6, with D uncertain. Trimming removed 2 bases from V and 0 bases from J, with 20 bases in between. The CDR3 is made up of 20 amino acids. CDR1 is KGHSH, CDR2 LQKENI, per germline. The CDR3 sequence is CASSPDLKAWRGSGANVLTF. The DNA of the CDR3 is TGTGCCAGCTCACCAGATTTGAAAGCCTGGCGCGGCTCTGGGGCCAACGTCCTGACTTTC.

The rearrangement uses TRBV4-2 and TRBJ1-1; 8 bases match TRBD1. Germline CDR1 reads LGHNA; CDR2 reads YNFKEQ. This CDR3 spans 15 amino acids. With V trimmed by 3 bases and J by 4 bases, 7 bases remained unmatched. The CDR3 is CASSQDRASGTEAFF. The CDR3 DNA is TGTGCCAGCAGCCAGGACAGGGCTAGTGGCACTGAAGCTTTCTTT.

The chain carries TRBV27 and TRBJ2-1; weak D call: TRBD2 (5 bases). Trimming pared 5 bases from V and 2 bases from J, leaving 22 bases between. Germline loops: CDR1 MNHEY, CDR2 SMNVEV (reference sequence). This CDR3 has 18 amino acids. DNA of the CDR3: TGTGCCAGCAGTCCGCTCTTTTCTGGGAGTGGCCCCTACAATGAGCAGTTCTTC. It yields the protein CASSPLFSGSGPYNEQFF.

CDR3: CASSVEHEQFF. The DNA of the CDR3 is TGTGCCAGCAGCGTAGAGCATGAGCAGTTCTTC. The chain uses TRBV9 and TRBJ2-1; D gene ambiguous. Deletions cut 0 bases from V and 8 bases from J, with 3 bases between. Germline V gives CDR1 SGDLS, CDR2 YYNGEE. The CDR3 totals 11 residues. Together with reference TRBV9 and TRBJ2-1, the CDR3 gives the full variable domain: DSGVTQTPKHLITATGQRVTLRCSPRSGDLSVYWYQQSLDQGLQFLIQYYNGEERAKGNILERFSAQQFPDLHSELNLSSLELGDSALYFCASSVEHEQFFGPGTRLTVL.

This clone was seen a handful of times. This chain uses TRBV7-9 with TRBJ1-1; 11 bases align to TRBD1. Per the germline V gene, CDR1 is SEHNR and CDR2 is FQNEAQ (reference sequence). The CDR3 has 14 residues. J gave up 7 bases and V 4 bases, and 5 bases lay outside the gene matches. This chain's CDR3 is CASSSGTGGLEAFF. In nucleotides, the CDR3 is TGTGCCAGCAGCTCGGGGACAGGGGGGCTTGAAGCTTTCTTT.

CDR3 sequence: CASSGDSMNWGELFF. The CDR3, as DNA: TGTGCCAGCAGCGGGGACTCGATGAACTGGGGGGAGCTGTTTTTT. V usage is TRBV9 and J usage is TRBJ2-2, with D perhaps matching TRBD2 (6 bases). CDR3 length: 15 amino acids. The germline V and J ends were trimmed by 3 bases and 8 bases, with 17 bases remaining between them. Germline V lookup: CDR1 SGDLS, CDR2 YYNGEE.

The gene calls are TRBV30 and TRBJ1-6, with D possibly matching TRBD1 (6 bases). There are 16 residues in the CDR3. Trimming left V 1 base short and J 6 bases short, with 16 bases between. Germline CDR1 and CDR2: GTSNPN and SVGIG (reference sequence). The CDR3 DNA sequence: TGTGCCTGGAGTGGCCTGACAGGAATCCTTAATTCACCCCTCCACTTT. Translated: CAWSGLTGILNSPLHF.

This clone was seen only once. This chain connects TRBV14 to TRBJ1-2; maybe TRBD1 (6 bases). Germline values: CDR1 SGHDN, CDR2 FVKESK. V gave up 1 base and J gave up 6 bases, with 15 bases separating them. The CDR3 sequence is 15 residues long. CDR3 nucleotide sequence: TGTGCCAGCAGCCAAGTCAGGGGCGCGGGTAATGGCTACACCTTC. It encodes CASSQVRGAGNGYTF.

The rearrangement links TRBV28 to TRBJ1-2, with D possibly being TRBD1 (6 bases). The CDR3 has 15 residues. Trimming stripped 7 bases from V and 0 bases from J, with 15 bases between. Germline V gene data show CDR1 as MDHEN and CDR2 as SYDVKM. The CDR3 DNA follows: TGTGCCAGCACCTCCGGGACACGAACTAACTATGGCTACACCTTC. Residues: CASTSGTRTNYGYTF.

On this clone: At one end the junction does not follow the germline gene, possibly because of a read error. The genes are TRBV7-9 and TRBJ1-4; D might be TRBD1 (6 bases). Germline V gives CDR1 SEHNR, CDR2 FQNEAQ (reference sequence). The CDR3 has 14 amino acids. CDR3 region: CANSSVGASEKLFF. The CDR3 DNA is TGTGCCAACAGCTCGGTGGGGGCGAGTGAAAAACTGTTTTTT.

This clone was seen a single time. The chain uses TRBV19 and TRBJ2-1; 11 bases are shared with TRBD2. J lost 0 bases, V lost 8 bases, and 6 bases had no gene match. The CDR3 is 16 residues long. From germline, CDR1 is LNHDA and CDR2 SQIVND (reference sequence). The CDR3 protein is CASARLAGSSYNEQFF. The CDR3, as DNA: TGTGCCAGTGCCAGACTAGCGGGGAGCTCCTACAATGAGCAGTTCTTC.

V is TRBV13 and J is TRBJ1-2; 10 nucleotides align to TRBD1. This CDR3 has 14 amino acids. CDR1 and CDR2 from the germline V gene are PRHDT and FYEKMQ (reference sequence). V lost 5 bases to trimming and J lost 4 bases; unmatched junction nucleotides: 4. In nucleotides, the CDR3 is TGTGCCAGCAGCCGGGGACAGGGGATCTATGGCTACACCTTC. It is translated as CASSRGQGIYGYTF.

V gene TRBV5-4 combines with J gene TRBJ2-7; 9 bases map to TRBD2. CDR3 length: 15 residues. V shed 2 bases and J 5 bases; nucleotides not matched to a gene: 8. Germline V lookup: CDR1 SGHNT, CDR2 YYREEE (reference sequence). The CDR3: CASSLPLAGKHEQYF. The CDR3 DNA is TGTGCCAGCAGCTTACCTCTAGCGGGGAAGCACGAGCAGTACTTC.

This chain links TRBV5-1 with TRBJ2-5, with 11 positions matching TRBD2. The CDR3 loop spans 15 amino acids. The germline V gene has CDR1 SGHRS and CDR2 YFSETQ. Trimming removed 0 bases from V and 3 bases from J; junction bases left unmatched: 1. DNA of the CDR3: TGCGCCAGCAGCTTGGTTAGCGGGGGGGAAGAGACCCAGTACTTC. As protein: CASSLVSGGEETQYF.

The chain's CDR3 is CASSLAGRGSPLHF. CDR3 DNA sequence: TGTGCCAGCAGCTTAGCTGGCAGGGGTTCACCCCTCCACTTT. The gene calls are TRBV7-2 and TRBJ1-6, with a weak D call TRBD1 (6 bases). Trimming removed 0 bases at V and 9 bases at J, with 9 bases between. Germline CDR1 and CDR2: SGHTA and FQGNSA. This CDR3 comprises 14 residues.

The CDR3 DNA is TGTGCCAGCAGAGGATTGGACAGGGGGAACACTGAAGCTTTCTTT. Translating gives CASRGLDRGNTEAFF. This chain uses TRBV2 with TRBJ1-1; TRBD1 aligns across 9 bases. Trimming at V came to 6 bases and at J to 1 base, leaving 6 bases not matched to a gene. This CDR3 contains 15 residues. CDR1 is SNHLY, CDR2 FYNNEI, per germline.

Concerning this clone: One junction end disagrees with the germline gene, perhaps due to a read error. The chain has TRBV19 and TRBJ2-2; possible D gene TRBD2, 6 bases. CDR3 length equals 12 residues. Germline V gene sequence: CDR1 LNHDA, CDR2 SQIVND (reference sequence). CDR3 region: CASSIVAGGLFF. The CDR3 DNA reads TGTGCCAGTAGTATAGTGGCCGGGGGGCTGTTTTTT.

The V gene is TRBV5-6, the J gene TRBJ2-4; 7 bases match TRBD1. Germline V lookup: CDR1 SGHDT, CDR2 YYEEEE. With V trimmed by 3 bases and J by 5 bases, 2 bases remained unmatched. The CDR3 has 13 residues. CDR3: CASSWDSQNIQYF. The CDR3 coding sequence is TGTGCCAGCAGCTGGGACAGTCAAAACATTCAGTACTTC. Filled out from reference TRBV5-6 and TRBJ2-4, the complete variable domain reads DAGVTQSPTHLIKTRGQQVTLRCSPKSGHDTVSWYQQALGQGPQFIFQYYEEEERQRGNFPDRFSGHQFPNYSSELNVNALLLGDSALYLCASSWDSQNIQYFGAGTRLSVL.

This rearrangement joins TRBV7-9 to TRBJ2-7, with a tentative D call TRBD1 (6 bases). Trimming removed 5 bases from V and 0 bases from J, with 14 bases in between. CDR1 SEHNR and CDR2 FQNEAQ come from the germline V gene (reference sequence). This CDR3 is 15 amino acids long. CDR3 nucleotides: TGTGCCAGCAGCCCACTGGGGACAAGCTCCTACGAGCAGTACTTC. Protein sequence: CASSPLGTSSYEQYF.

CDR3 sequence: CASSPPGFQATGELFF. The CDR3 DNA sequence: TGTGCCAGCAGCCCCCCGGGATTCCAAGCCACCGGGGAGCTGTTTTTT. V and J are TRBV11-2 and TRBJ2-2; a possible D gene is TRBD2 (5 bases). Trimming shortened V by 5 bases and J by 4 bases, and 17 bases separated the two germline ends. Germline V lookup: CDR1 SGHAT, CDR2 FQNNGV. This CDR3 contains 16 residues.

The chain joins TRBV15 to TRBJ1-1, with D possibly matching TRBD1 (5 bases). The CDR3 has 17 amino acids. The germline V gene has CDR1 LNHNV and CDR2 YYDKDF (reference sequence). Trimming removed 6 bases from V and 0 bases from J, with 20 bases in between. The CDR3 here is CATRSDSSLSLNTEAFF. CDR3 DNA: TGTGCCACCAGGTCCGACAGTTCTTTGTCTCTGAACACTGAAGCTTTCTTT.

J is TRBJ1-2 and V is TRBV29-1; D is possibly TRBD1 (6 bases). Germline loops: CDR1 SQVTM, CDR2 ANQGSEA. V lost 4 bases, J lost 5 bases, and 20 bases lay in between. The CDR3 contains 15 residues. The CDR3 loop reads CSVATPQQGPYGYTF. The CDR3 nucleotides are TGCAGCGTTGCCACCCCCCAACAGGGCCCATATGGCTACACCTTC.

The CDR3 DNA reads TGTGCCACCAGAGACAGGGGCTATGATGGCTACACCTTC. Translated, it gives CATRDRGYDGYTF. J is TRBJ1-2 and V is TRBV15; 8 bases line up with TRBD1. Germline CDR1 LNHNV, CDR2 YYDKDF (reference sequence). Trimming removed 6 bases from V and 6 bases from J; junction bases left unmatched: 6. This CDR3 has 13 residues. The whole variable domain, filled in from reference TRBV15 and TRBJ1-2, reads DAMVIQNPRYQVTQFGKPVTLSCSQTLNHNVMYWYQQKSSQAPKLLFHYYDKDFNNEADTPDNFQSRRPNTSFCFLDIRSPGLGDTAMYLCATRDRGYDGYTFGSGTRLTVV.

V usage is TRBV28 and J usage is TRBJ2-1; the match to TRBD2 covers 10 bases. CDR3 length equals 17 residues. Per germline, CDR1 MDHEN and CDR2 SYDVKM. Losses at the gene ends were 4 bases for V and 3 bases for J; bases not matched to a gene: 9. The CDR3 DNA sequence: TGTGCCAGCAGTTCCCCCCTAGCGGGAGTGATCTACAATGAGCAGTTCTTC. Translated, it gives CASSSPLAGVIYNEQFF.